This T cell receptor beta chain was identified in a study of blood T cell repertoires in COVID-19. Overall study: Collection of acute and convalescent COVID-19 samples took place in the United States, Italy and Spain. Sources were T cells, B-cell-depleted T cells, or PBMCs; the material itself was cDNA or gDNA.

Methods used by the authors: The assay estimated nucleated cells by amplifying reference gene primers. Libraries were prepared by immunoSEQ multiplex PCR; TCRdb keeps only in-frame clonotypes and omits some of them. The D gene and trimming were derived from the DNA, and the V and J assignments and clone size from that table. The sample holds 90,000 to 120,000 clones, roughly nine tenths seen once. The clonotype comes from a man aged 60 to 69 with acute or convalescent COVID-19. Sequencing was done on a sample of peripheral blood.

The CDR3 is CASRTGGLNTEAFF. The DNA of the CDR3 is TGTGCCAGTAGGACAGGGGGCCTGAACACTGAAGCTTTCTTT. The V gene is TRBV19, the J gene TRBJ1-1, with 10 positions matching TRBD1. V trimming: 6 bases; J trimming: 0 bases; junction bases outside the gene matches: 1. Germline V gene lookup returns CDR1 LNHDA and CDR2 SQIVND (reference sequence). The length of the CDR3 is 14 residues.